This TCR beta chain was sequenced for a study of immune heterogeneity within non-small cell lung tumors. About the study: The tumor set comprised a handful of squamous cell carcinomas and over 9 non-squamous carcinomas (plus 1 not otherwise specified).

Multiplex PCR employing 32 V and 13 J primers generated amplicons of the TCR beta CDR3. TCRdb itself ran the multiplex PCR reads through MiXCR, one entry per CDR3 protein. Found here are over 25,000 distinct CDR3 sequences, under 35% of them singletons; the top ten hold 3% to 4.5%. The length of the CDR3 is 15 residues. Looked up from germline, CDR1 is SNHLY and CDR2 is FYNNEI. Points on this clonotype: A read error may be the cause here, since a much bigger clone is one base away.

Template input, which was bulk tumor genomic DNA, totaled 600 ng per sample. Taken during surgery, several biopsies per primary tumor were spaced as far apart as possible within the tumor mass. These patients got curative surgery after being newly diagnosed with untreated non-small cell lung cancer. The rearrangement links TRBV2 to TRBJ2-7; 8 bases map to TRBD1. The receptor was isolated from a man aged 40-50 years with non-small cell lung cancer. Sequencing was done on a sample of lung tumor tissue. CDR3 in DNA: TGTGCCACCAGTCCCGCCGGGACAGGCAGCACAGTTAAGTACTTC. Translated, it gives CATSPAGTGSTVKYF. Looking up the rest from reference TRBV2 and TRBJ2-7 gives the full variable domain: EPEVTQTPSHQVTQMGQEVILRCVPISNHLYFYWYRQILGQKVEFLVSFYNNEISEKSEIFDDQFSVERPDGSNFTLKIRSTKLEDSAMYFCATSPAGTGSTVKYFGPGTRLTVT.